This TCR beta chain appears in the sequencing data of a study of control samples from healthy donors and cancer patients. V gave up 0 bases and J gave up 6 bases, with 14 bases separating them. The CDR3 loop spans 15 amino acids. Germline loops: CDR1 MGHRA, CDR2 YSYEKL. The method was immunoSEQ multiplex PCR; TCRdb's version includes in-frame clones alone and lacks a portion of them. The sample consists of 110,000 to 150,000 clones, 75% to 90% of them appearing once. Sequencing was carried out using blood. The source is a man between 25 and 39 years old in good health. The V call is TRBV4-1, the J call TRBJ1-2, with a weak D call TRBD1 (5 bases). CDR3 bases: TGCGCCAGCAGCCAAGAAGACGGGACCCCTCATGGCTACACCTTC. Its protein product is CASSQEDGTPHGYTF.